The 22 T cell receptor beta chains below were found in one sample sequenced in a study of CD8 T cells in ankylosing spondylitis. Study-wide results and limits: A TCR beta motif made of eight highly homologous variants seemed typical of ankylosing spondylitis blood.

These TCRs are of unknown antigen specificity. In TCRdb, the 5' RACE reads were re-called with MiXCR into one record per CDR3 protein. The sample holds a few hundred thousand distinct CDR3 sequences, 15% to 20% seen once. The sample taken for sequencing was blood, either unsorted or a sorted T cell fraction (not recorded which). Receptors were obtained from a male donor with ankylosing spondylitis.

The chain recombines TRBV6-1 with TRBJ2-1; 8 nucleotides match TRBD2. In germline, CDR1 is MNHNS, CDR2 SASEGT. Trimming took 0 bases from V and 9 from J; bases not matched to a gene: 10. CDR3 length: 16 residues. The CDR3, as DNA: TGTGCCAGCAGTGAAGCGCTTGGCGGGGGGCATTTTGAGCAGTTCTTC. This codes for CASSEALGGGHFEQFF.

This clonotype was picked up a small number of times. The chain has TRBV28 and TRBJ1-5, with a tentative D call TRBD1 (5 bases). V lost 4 bases, J lost 0 bases, and 16 bases lay in between. Per germline, CDR1 MDHEN and CDR2 SYDVKM. The CDR3 contains 17 residues. CDR3 bases: TGTGCCAGCAGTTCTATTGAGACAGTAGATAGCAATCAGCCCCAGCATTTT. It encodes CASSSIETVDSNQPQHF.

There are many counts of this clonotype. In DNA form, the CDR3 reads TGTGCCAGCAGCTTAGAGGGACGCCAAGAGACCCAGTACTTC. Residues: CASSLEGRQETQYF. The gene calls are TRBV13 and TRBJ2-5; D assignment may be TRBD1 or TRBD2 (5 bases each). V lost 1 base and J 1 base, leaving 7 bases between the germline ends. This CDR3 comprises 14 residues. Germline V gene lookup returns CDR1 PRHDT and CDR2 FYEKMQ (reference sequence).

This chain joins TRBV28 and TRBJ2-1, with 7 nucleotides matching TRBD1. Trimming removed 3 bases from V and 5 bases from J; junction bases left unmatched: 10. Germline CDR1 and CDR2: MDHEN and SYDVKM. This CDR3 contains 16 residues. CDR3 residues: CASSFPPTGIDNEQFF. In DNA, the CDR3 is TGTGCCAGCAGTTTTCCCCCGACAGGGATCGACAATGAGCAGTTCTTC.

This clonotype was seen a few times. The genes are TRBV7-9 and TRBJ1-6; D may be TRBD1 (5 bases). Trimming cost V 4 bases and J 10 bases, with 17 bases left between them. This CDR3 comprises 15 residues. The germline V gene has CDR1 SEHNR and CDR2 FQNEAQ (reference sequence). CDR3 amino acids: CASSSVGGFGSPLHF. The CDR3, as DNA: TGTGCCAGCAGCTCCGTCGGGGGATTCGGGTCACCCCTCCACTTT.

A few counts support this clonotype. In DNA, the CDR3 is TGTGCCAGCAGTTACTCGGGGCGGCTTAGCGGGGGTTCCTACAATGAGCAGTTCTTC. Its protein product is CASSYSGRLSGGSYNEQFF. This chain joins TRBV6-5 and TRBJ2-1, with 9 bases lining up with TRBD2. V shed 0 bases and J 1 base; nucleotides not matched to a gene: 10. Germline CDR1 MNHEY, CDR2 SVGAGI. The CDR3 covers 19 residues.

This clonotype was detected many times. The CDR3 reads CASSLTRGDSTDTQYF. The CDR3, as DNA: TGTGCCAGCAGTTTGACCAGGGGTGATAGCACAGATACGCAGTATTTT. The rearrangement joins TRBV28 to TRBJ2-3; D may be TRBD1 (6 bases). Germline V CDR1 and CDR2: MDHEN, SYDVKM. This CDR3 is 16 amino acids long. With 3 bases removed from V and 0 bases from J, the gap between germline ends came to 13 bases.

This clonotype was counted ten times or more. The CDR3 loop reads CASSSDVYYGYTF. CDR3 coding DNA: TGTGCCAGCAGTTCAGACGTCTACTATGGCTACACCTTC. The chain links TRBV12-3 or TRBV12-4 to TRBJ1-2, with unresolved D. V was cut by 4 bases and J by 3 bases, with 9 bases left in between. This CDR3 has 13 residues.

This clonotype was counted at least ten times. The chain links TRBV9 to TRBJ2-5; 8 positions agree with TRBD2. CDR1 is SGDLS and CDR2 is YYNGEE in the germline V gene. The CDR3 length is 18 residues. V was clipped by 3 bases and J by 7 bases; unmatched bases: 20. CDR3 protein: CASSAPVMEAGEDGTQYF. CDR3 sequence (DNA): TGTGCCAGCAGCGCCCCGGTCATGGAAGCGGGAGAGGATGGGACCCAGTACTTC.

The rearrangement joins TRBV9 to TRBJ2-5; D is uncertain. The CDR3 is 15 amino acids. Germline V gene lookup returns CDR1 SGDLS and CDR2 YYNGEE. The ends were cut back, 4 bases at V and 7 bases at J, with 20 bases in the middle. DNA for the CDR3: TGTGCCAGCAGCCCTCACGAGTCAGGATGGGGGACCCAGTACTTC. Translation gives CASSPHESGWGTQYF.

In the case of this clonotype: Given the absence of the conserved phenylalanine or tryptophan at the CDR3 end, a read error is likely. No DNA is shown, since the ends of the CDR3 on it are uncertain; the CDR3 is the one TCRdb lists. The chain carries TRBV2 and TRBJ2-7; the table names TRBD1, a call not compared with the DNA. CDR1 is SNHLY, CDR2 FYNNEI, per germline. The CDR3 is 14 residues long, ends included. CDR3 in amino acids: CASMPGVGTVGFRA.

A few counts support this clonotype. The V gene is TRBV29-1, the J gene TRBJ2-5, with D tentatively TRBD2 (6 bases). The ends were cut back, 0 bases at V and 1 base at J, with 9 bases in the middle. This CDR3 is 14 amino acids long. The germline CDR1 and CDR2 sequences are SQVTM and ANQGSEA. This CDR3 is CSVEDWRGQETQYF. CDR3 coding DNA: TGCAGCGTTGAAGATTGGAGGGGCCAAGAGACCCAGTACTTC.

The CDR3 sequence is CASRTLGQETQYF. CDR3 bases: TGTGCCAGCCGGACCCTCGGGCAAGAGACCCAGTACTTC. The V and J genes are TRBV12-3 or TRBV12-4 and TRBJ2-5; D remains unclear. The CDR3 spans 13 residues. The ends were cut back, 8 bases at V and 2 bases at J, with 12 bases in the middle.

V and J are TRBV12-3 or TRBV12-4 and TRBJ2-7; D might be TRBD2 (6 bases). CDR3 length: 12 amino acids. The V gene lost 8 bases and the J gene lost 6 bases, with 14 bases spanning the gap. The CDR3 sequence: CASALGGGEQYF. Written as DNA, the CDR3 is TGTGCCAGCGCCTTGGGAGGAGGCGAGCAGTACTTC.

This rearrangement joins TRBV4-1 to TRBJ1-1; D is unclear. There are 14 residues in the CDR3. CDR1 MGHRA and CDR2 YSYEKL come from the germline V gene. V dropped 0 bases and J dropped 0 bases, with 5 bases sitting between them. The CDR3 DNA sequence: TGCGCCAGCAGCCAAGATACCGTGAACACTGAAGCTTTCTTT. Translated, it gives CASSQDTVNTEAFF.

This clonotype occurred a few times. This chain connects TRBV4-1 to TRBJ2-7, with D possibly being TRBD2 (7 bases). V was shortened by 4 bases and J by 4 bases, with 29 bases between the two germline ends. This CDR3 is built from 19 residues. CDR1 and CDR2 from the germline V gene are MGHRA and YSYEKL. The CDR3 is CASSPQGGAGDPGFYEQYF. The CDR3, as DNA: TGCGCCAGCAGCCCCCAAGGGGGGGCAGGGGACCCCGGATTTTACGAGCAGTACTTC.

DNA of the CDR3: TGTGCCACCAGCAGGGAAGGTACCAATCAGCCCCAGCATTTT. The encoded protein is CATSREGTNQPQHF. The rearrangement uses TRBV15 and TRBJ1-5; D is uncertain. Trimming took off 3 bases at V and 3 bases at J, with 9 bases between the two ends. The CDR3 loop spans 14 amino acids. Per germline, CDR1 LNHNV and CDR2 YYDKDF (reference sequence).

The rearrangement uses TRBV11-3 and TRBJ1-1; a possible D gene is TRBD1 (5 bases). The ends were cut back, 1 base at V and 5 bases at J, with 11 bases in the middle. Germline-derived CDR1 and CDR2 are SGHNT and YENEEA. The CDR3 runs 14 residues. The CDR3 spells CASSLGPGTTEAFF. DNA of the CDR3: TGTGCCAGCAGCTTAGGACCAGGGACGACTGAAGCTTTCTTT.

V gene TRBV15 combines with J gene TRBJ1-5; no firm D call. Trimming left V 3 bases short and J 2 bases short, with 11 bases between. CDR1 is LNHNV and CDR2 is YYDKDF in the germline V gene (reference sequence). This CDR3 region has 15 residues. CDR3 nucleotide sequence: TGTGCCACCAGCAGCCGGATGTTAGGCAATCAGCCCCAGCATTTT. Translated, it gives CATSSRMLGNQPQHF.

This chain links TRBV6-2 or TRBV6-3 with TRBJ2-1; unclear D gene. Germline V gene lookup returns CDR1 MNHEY and CDR2 SVGEGT. CDR3 length equals 18 residues. Between the trimmed V and J ends, which lost 3 bases and 0 bases, there was a span of 18 bases. In nucleotides, the CDR3 is TGTGCCAGCAGTTATGATCTTGGAAAAACACGCTCCTACAATGAGCAGTTCTTC. It translates to CASSYDLGKTRSYNEQFF.

This clonotype was found a few times. J is TRBJ1-1 and V is TRBV12-3 or TRBV12-4; D call uncertain. V was shortened by 2 bases and J by 7 bases, with 8 bases between the two germline ends. The CDR3 length is 12 residues. The CDR3 sequence: CASSLQRFEAFF. DNA for the CDR3: TGTGCCAGCAGTTTACAACGGTTTGAAGCTTTCTTT.

V usage is TRBV19 and J usage is TRBJ1-1, with D unclear. The germline gives CDR1 LNHDA, CDR2 SQIVND (reference sequence). V gave up 5 bases and J gave up 6 bases, with 13 bases separating them. The CDR3 totals 13 residues. The CDR3 DNA follows: TGTGCCAGTAGTTGGGAGGGAGGGTCTGAAGCTTTCTTT. It is translated as CASSWEGGSEAFF.